The clone carrying this T cell receptor (beta chain) was observed once. In the original analysis: Amplification from reference gene primers served as the basis for estimated nucleated cell counts. Profiling relied on immunoSEQ multiplex PCR, and the TCRdb table lists in-frame clones only, not all of them. For V, J and clone size, that table is used; D and trimming come from the DNA. The table includes about 220,000 clones, 80% to 90% detected once. This record belongs to a study of blood T cell repertoires in COVID-19. Losses at the gene ends were 9 bases for V and 5 bases for J; bases not matched to a gene: 11. The CDR3 spans 14 residues. Looked up from germline, CDR1 is LNHDA and CDR2 is SQIVND (reference sequence).

The chain carries TRBV19 and TRBJ2-7, with 9 positions matching TRBD1. The source material was peripheral blood. The TCR comes from a woman between 55 and 75 years old who had recovered from COVID-19. This CDR3 is CASAPGQGSHEQYF. Here the CDR3 DNA reads TGTGCCAGCGCACCGGGACAGGGTTCCCACGAGCAGTACTTC. The full variable domain, its missing parts supplied by reference TRBV19 and TRBJ2-7, is DGGITQSPKYLFRKEGQNVTLSCEQNLNHDAMYWYRQDPGQGLRLIYYSQIVNDFQKGDIAEGYSVSREKKESFPLTVTSAQKNPTAFYLCASAPGQGSHEQYFGPGTRLTVT.